This T cell receptor beta chain derives from a study of OX40 agonist ivuxolimab in advanced cancers. About the study: Dosing consisted of intravenous ivuxolimab at 0.01 to 10 mg/kg every 2 weeks.

Comments on this clone: Its specificity is unknown.

Study-wide findings and caveats: The average count of expanded clones was higher among CD8+ T cells than among CD4+.

Profiling relied on immunoSEQ multiplex PCR, and the TCRdb table lists in-frame clones only, not all of them. Found here are 55,000 to 75,000 clones, roughly nine tenths of them singletons; the top ten hold around 2.3%. The CDR3 is 16 residues long. Trimming at V came to 4 bases and at J to 4 bases, leaving 9 bases not matched to a gene. Germline-derived CDR1 and CDR2 are MNHEY and SVGAGI. This clonotype originated in an adult with an advanced solid tumor such as melanoma, head and neck, liver or kidney cancer. The source material was CD4+ or CD8+ T cells sorted from blood, sampled in a trial of the OX40 agonist ivuxolimab. This chain links TRBV6-5 with TRBJ2-1, with 8 positions matching TRBD2. The CDR3 is CASSSRLAGGYNEQFF. The CDR3 DNA reads as TGTGCCAGCAGTTCCCGCCTAGCGGGCGGTTACAATGAGCAGTTCTTC.